This T cell receptor beta chain was found in a study of blood T cell repertoires in COVID-19 (dated by TCRdb to 2018 to 2020). Looking at the study overall: Samples from collaborators originated in the United States, Italy and Spain and spanned both the acute and convalescent phases of COVID-19. The prospective study material was composed of cDNA or gDNA derived from T cells, B-cell-depleted T cells, or PBMCs. Subjects who had been exposed to COVID-19, were actively infected with it, or had recovered from it provided the deeply sampled blood TCRbeta repertoires that made up the dataset. A freely available public database, intended as a resource for researchers studying the immune response to SARS-CoV-2, is where the repertoires were released. Samples came from the ongoing ImmuneRACE study (first 160 participants) plus 1,254 subjects from 6 global collaborators. Sample metadata almost always included a de-identified subject ID, COVID-19 status, age in years and sex. Where available, HLA class I and class II types were obtained from metadata supplied by the sample provider rather than from assay-based typing. Broad study findings and their caveats: The quantity of clinical and demographic metadata differed by source and by participant and was supplied without curation.

TCRbeta CDR3 regions were amplified from genomic DNA using the immunoSEQ Assay, a bias-controlled multiplex PCR. Processing in the source paper ran as follows. Nucleated cell counts per sample were estimated from amplification of reference gene primers within the assay. To quantify the absolute abundance of each unique TCRbeta CDR3 rearrangement, sequence reads were collapsed and filtered. For each sample, productive Simpson clonality was calculated as the square root of Simpson's diversity index over productive rearrangements. As stored in TCRdb, this immuneACCESS dataset retains in-frame rearrangements with V and J assigned. A fraction of the clones does not appear; measured against another copy, unresolved V genes explain less than half of the discrepancy, and the remainder lacks a known reason. V and J calls and clone size are copied from that table; D and trimming were computed from the DNA. The sample includes some 450,000 clones, with 80% to 90% observed a single time. The top ten constitute around 0.92% of the sample.

At one collaborating source in Seattle, patients were enrolled during active infection and were followed longitudinally through the course of disease. Each collaborating institution followed its own protocols to collect whole blood in K2EDTA tubes. Collaborator samples were shipped for TCRbeta analysis as frozen whole blood, isolated PBMCs, or DNA extracted from either sample type. This clone was detected once. The target of this receptor is not known. Qualities for individual bases were not recorded, and no much larger clone is one base off. Measured from the cysteine to the phenylalanine, the CDR3 is 13 residues long. Left in the record is the CDR3 DNA by itself, 39 bases read in frame from the first base. Reading the germline V gene gives CDR1 SNHLY and CDR2 FYNNEI. Clipping removes 8 bases from V and 6 bases from J, with 6 as the unmatched junction base count.

The clonotype comes from a man aged 18 to 29 with COVID-19, enrolled during active disease. The specimen was peripheral blood. Recombination linked TRBV2 to TRBJ2-1, with 8 bases in between that match TRBD2. Read as DNA, the sequence is TGTGCCAGCGGGGTAGCGGGGATCAATGAGCAGTTCTTC. Its amino acids are CASGVAGINEQFF.